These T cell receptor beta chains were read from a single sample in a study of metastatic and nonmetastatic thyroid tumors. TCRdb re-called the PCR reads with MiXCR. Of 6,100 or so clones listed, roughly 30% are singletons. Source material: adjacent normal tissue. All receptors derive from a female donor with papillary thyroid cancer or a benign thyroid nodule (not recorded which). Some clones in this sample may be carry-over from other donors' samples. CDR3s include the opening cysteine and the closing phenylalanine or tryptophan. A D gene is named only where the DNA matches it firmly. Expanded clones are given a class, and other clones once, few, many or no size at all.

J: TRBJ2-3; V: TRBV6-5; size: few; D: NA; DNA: TGTGCCAGCAGTTACGGGGAAACAGATACGCAGTATTTT; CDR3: CASSYGETDTQYF
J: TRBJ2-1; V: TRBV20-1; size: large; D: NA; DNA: TGCAGTGCTAGCTCAAGCGGGCCTTACAATGAGCAGTTCTTC; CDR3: CSASSSGPYNEQFF
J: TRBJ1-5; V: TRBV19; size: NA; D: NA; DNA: TGTGCCACCTCCGGGACGTACGGGGTAGGCAATCAGCCCCAGCATTTT; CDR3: CATSGTYGVGNQPQHF
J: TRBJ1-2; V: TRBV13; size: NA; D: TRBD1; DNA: TGTGCCAGCAGAATAGGTGGGACAGGAGGGTCTTATGGCGGCTACACCTTC; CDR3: CASRIGGTGGSYGGYTF
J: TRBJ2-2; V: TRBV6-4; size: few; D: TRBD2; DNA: TGTGCCAGCAGCAGGTCTGGGGAGGGGATGAACACCGGGGAGCTGTTTTTT; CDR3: CASSRSGEGMNTGELFF
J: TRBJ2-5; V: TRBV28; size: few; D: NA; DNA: TGTGCCAGCAGTTTGGGGACGGAAGAAGAGACCCAGTACTTC; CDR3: CASSLGTEEETQYF
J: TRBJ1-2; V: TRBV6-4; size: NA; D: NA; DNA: TGTGCCAGCAGTTTTGACCCGGTACAGAGAGCCTATGGCTACACCTTC; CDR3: CASSFDPVQRAYGYTF
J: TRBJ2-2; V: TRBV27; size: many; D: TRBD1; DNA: TGTGCCAGCAGGGGACAGGGGGACACCGGGGAGCTGTTTTTT; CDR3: CASRGQGDTGELFF
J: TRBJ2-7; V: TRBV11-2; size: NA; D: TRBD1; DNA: TGTGCCAGCAGCTACAGGGGGCGTGAGCAGTACTTC; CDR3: CASSYRGREQYF
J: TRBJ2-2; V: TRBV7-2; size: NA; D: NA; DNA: TGTGCCAGCAGCCCCTACCGTGGAACCGGGGAGCTGTTTTTT; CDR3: CASSPYRGTGELFF
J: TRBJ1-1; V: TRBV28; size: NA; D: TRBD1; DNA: TGTGCCAGCAGCCACCGATCGACAGGGGGCCGTGAAGCTTTCTTT; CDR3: CASSHRSTGGREAFF
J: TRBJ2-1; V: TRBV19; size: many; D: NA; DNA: TGTGCCAGTAGTATGGGTCGACATGGAGAGCAGTTCTTC; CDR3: CASSMGRHGEQFF
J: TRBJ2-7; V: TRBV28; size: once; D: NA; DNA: TGTGACAGCAGTTTCCGTCGGCAGTACTTC; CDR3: CDSSFRRQYF
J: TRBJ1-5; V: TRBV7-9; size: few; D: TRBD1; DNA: TGTGCCAGCGGTACAGGGGGTCAGCCCCAGCATTTT; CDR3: CASGTGGQPQHF
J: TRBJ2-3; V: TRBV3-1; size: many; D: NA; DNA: TGTGCCAGCAGCCAAATGGTCTCTAGCACAGATACGCAGTATTTT; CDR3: CASSQMVSSTDTQYF
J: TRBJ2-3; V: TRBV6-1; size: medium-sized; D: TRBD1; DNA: TGTGCCAGCCACGACAGGGTTTGGACAGATACGCAGTATTTT; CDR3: CASHDRVWTDTQYF
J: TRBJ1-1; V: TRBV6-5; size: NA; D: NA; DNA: TGTGCCAGCAGTTCCTCGGCGGGGGGGACTGAAGCTTTCTTT; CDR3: CASSSSAGGTEAFF
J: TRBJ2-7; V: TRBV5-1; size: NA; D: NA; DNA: TGCGCCAGCAGCTTGGGTGGGGGGCTCTACGAGCAGTACTTC; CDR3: CASSLGGGLYEQYF
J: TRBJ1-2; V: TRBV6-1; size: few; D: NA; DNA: TGTGCCAGCAGTGAGGAACAGGGCCTTGGCTACACCTTC; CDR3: CASSEEQGLGYTF
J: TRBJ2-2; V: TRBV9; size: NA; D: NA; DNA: TGCGCCAGCAGCGTAGAGGGCGGGGCGGCCGGGGAGCTGTTTTTT; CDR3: CASSVEGGAAGELFF
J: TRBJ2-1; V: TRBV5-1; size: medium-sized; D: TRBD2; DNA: TGCGCCAGCAGCGGAACTAGCGGGGGGGGTGAGCAGTTCTTC; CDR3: CASSGTSGGGEQFF
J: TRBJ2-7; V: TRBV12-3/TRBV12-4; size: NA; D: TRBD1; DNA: TGTGCCAGCAGTTTTGGGACAGGGTTGTCAGGAGAGCAGTACTTC; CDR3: CASSFGTGLSGEQYF
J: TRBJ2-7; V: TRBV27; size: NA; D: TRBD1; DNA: TGTGCCAGCAGGCACACTACAGGGGTAGACGAGCAGTACTTC; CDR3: CASRHTTGVDEQYF
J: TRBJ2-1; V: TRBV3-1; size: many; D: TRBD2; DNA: TGTGCCAGCAGCCAAGAAGCCGGGACTAGCGGGAGTAATGAGCAGTTCTTC; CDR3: CASSQEAGTSGSNEQFF
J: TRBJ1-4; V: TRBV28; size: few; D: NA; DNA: TGTGCCAGCAAGGGAGCGGAGGTGGGCAGGAATGAAAAACTGTTTTTT; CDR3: CASKGAEVGRNEKLFF
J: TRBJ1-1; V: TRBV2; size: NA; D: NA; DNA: TGTGCCAGCAGTGAAGATAGGAGGGACACTGAAGCTTTCTTT; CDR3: CASSEDRRDTEAFF
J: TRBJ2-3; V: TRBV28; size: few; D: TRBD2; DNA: TGTGCCAGCAGTTTAGCGGGGGAGCAAGCAGATACGCAGTATTTT; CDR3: CASSLAGEQADTQYF
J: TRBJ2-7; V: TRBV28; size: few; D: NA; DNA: TGTGCCAGCAGTATGGGCCGGGACTGGCGCTACGAGCAGTACTTC; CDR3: CASSMGRDWRYEQYF
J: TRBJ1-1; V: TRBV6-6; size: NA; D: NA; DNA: TGTGCCAGCAGTTATAAACAGACTAACACCGAAGCTTTCTTT; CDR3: CASSYKQTNTEAFF
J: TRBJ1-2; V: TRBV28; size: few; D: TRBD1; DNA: TGTGCCAGCAGTTCAGGGGGCTATGGCCACACCTTC; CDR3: CASSSGGYGHTF
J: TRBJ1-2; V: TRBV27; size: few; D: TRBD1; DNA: TGTGCCAGCAGTCCTGCCGGGACAGCTAACTATGGCTACACCTTC; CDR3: CASSPAGTANYGYTF
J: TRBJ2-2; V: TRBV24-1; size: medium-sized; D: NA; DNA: TGTGCCACCTGTGCGTACGCGAACACCGGGGAGCTGTTTTTT; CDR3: CATCAYANTGELFF
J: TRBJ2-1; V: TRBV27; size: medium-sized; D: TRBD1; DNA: TGTGCCAGCAGACCCCCCAGGACAGGGGGCCCCTGGTCCTACAATGAGCAGTTCTTC; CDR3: CASRPPRTGGPWSYNEQFF
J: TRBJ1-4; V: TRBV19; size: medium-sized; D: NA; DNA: TGTGCCAGTAGTATTGGGGTGGCAACTAATGAAAAACTGTTTTTT; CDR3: CASSIGVATNEKLFF